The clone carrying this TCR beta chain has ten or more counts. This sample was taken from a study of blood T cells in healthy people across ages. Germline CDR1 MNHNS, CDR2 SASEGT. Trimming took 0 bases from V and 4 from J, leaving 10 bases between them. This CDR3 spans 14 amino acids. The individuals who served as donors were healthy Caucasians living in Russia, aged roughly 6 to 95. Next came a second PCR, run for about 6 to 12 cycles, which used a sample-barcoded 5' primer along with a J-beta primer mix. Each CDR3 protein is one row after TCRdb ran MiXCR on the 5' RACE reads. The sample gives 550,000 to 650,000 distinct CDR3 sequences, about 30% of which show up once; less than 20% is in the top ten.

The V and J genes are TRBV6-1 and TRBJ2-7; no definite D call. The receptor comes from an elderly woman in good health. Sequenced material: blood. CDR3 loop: CASSEAADGYEQYF. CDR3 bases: TGTGCCAGCAGTGAAGCCGCGGACGGTTACGAGCAGTACTTC.